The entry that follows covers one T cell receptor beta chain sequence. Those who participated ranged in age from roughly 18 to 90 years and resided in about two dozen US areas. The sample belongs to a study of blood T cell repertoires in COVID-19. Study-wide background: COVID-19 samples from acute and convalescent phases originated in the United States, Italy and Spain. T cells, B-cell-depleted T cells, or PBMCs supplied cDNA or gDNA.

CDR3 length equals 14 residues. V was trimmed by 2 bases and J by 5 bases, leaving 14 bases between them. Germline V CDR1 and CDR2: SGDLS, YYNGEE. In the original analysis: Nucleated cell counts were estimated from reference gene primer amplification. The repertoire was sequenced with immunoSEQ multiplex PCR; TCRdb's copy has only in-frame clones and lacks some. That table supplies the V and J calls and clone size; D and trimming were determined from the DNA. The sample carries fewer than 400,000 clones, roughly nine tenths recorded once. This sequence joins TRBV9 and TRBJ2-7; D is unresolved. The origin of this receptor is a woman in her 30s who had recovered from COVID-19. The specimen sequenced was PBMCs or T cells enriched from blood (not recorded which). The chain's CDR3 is CASSVADIPHEQYF. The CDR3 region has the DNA TGTGCCAGCAGCGTGGCTGACATACCCCACGAGCAGTACTTC.